This TCR beta chain was obtained from a study of radiation and T cells in renal cell carcinoma (dated by TCRdb to 2020 to 2021). With respect to the entire study: The samples were drawn from a clinical trial, where primary renal cell carcinomas were treated with 15 Gy of stereotactic body radiation therapy and then removed by nephrectomy 4 weeks afterward. TCR beta sequencing covered 50 to 55 samples in total, comprising approximately 25 tumors and around 27 peripheral blood samples. Across all 50 or so samples, 4 million or so unique CDR3 nucleotide sequences encoding 2.5 million to 3 million unique CDR3 amino acid sequences were identified. The full study reports these points: Because pretreatment tumor biopsies were not available, the baseline intratumoral presence of clonotypes could not be determined. Blood repertoire dynamics were not followed beyond 4 weeks after treatment. In blood, the top tumor clonotypes increased between baseline and 2 weeks post-radiation and then shrank by 4 weeks, which suggests that tumor-resident clones expanded only transiently. Effects of radiation dose or scheduling on the TCR repertoire could not be addressed with the single-armed trial design.

Remarks on this clone: This receptor's antigen is unknown. The record has no base qualities; no much larger clone is one base away.

This specimen's time point label, interpreted: baseline pretreatment blood. Explained via the paper, the treatment or condition label denotes: 15 Gy SBRT to primary tumor, nephrectomy 4 weeks later. To track tumor-enriched clonotypes, serial peripheral blood was sampled from radiation-treated patients at baseline and at 2 weeks and 4 weeks after SBRT. Renal cell carcinoma with clear cell pathology was present in all patients. The QIAamp DNA Blood Mini Kit (Qiagen) was used to prepare genomic DNA for TCR sequencing. The analyses included only samples that passed all quality control checks. According to the germline V gene (reference sequence), CDR1 reads WNHNN and CDR2 reads SYGVQD. There are 15 amino acids in the CDR3, from cysteine to phenylalanine inclusive. The read is trimmed to its CDR3 DNA, 45 bases read in frame from base 1. Relative to germline, V is 1 base shorter and J is 4 bases shorter, with 13 bases between their ends.

TCR beta libraries were generated from genomic DNA with the immunoSEQ kit, following the manufacturer's recommendations. To prepare the libraries, a first multiplex PCR with proprietary primers was run, followed by a second PCR that added unique barcodes, and a bead cleanup was done after each round. Each sample batch included a kit-provided positive control reaction and a negative control reaction. The final libraries were assessed on an Agilent 4200 TapeStation D1000 ScreenTape, pooled by volume, and quantified by qPCR. Sequencing was performed on an Illumina NextSeq500 using a MidOutput 150-cycle cartridge, with 156 Read1 cycles, 15 Index1 cycles, and the kit custom primers. The pooled library was loaded at roughly 0.96 pM, with a roughly 19% PhiX control spiked in. The original pipeline was this. Vendor-processed data were analyzed in R, with a clonotype defined as all T cells sharing the same CDR3 nucleotide sequence. In the clone abundance analyses, frequencies were normalized to the 10,000 most abundant clones in each sample. Public T cell clones, which averaged fewer than five per sample, were removed prior to analysis. Tumor-enriched and baseline blood-enriched clonotypes were defined by at least a 32-fold difference in abundance between compartments. Clonotypes expanded or contracted between blood time points were identified with a beta-binomial differential abundance model. Tumor-blood repertoire similarity was measured with the Baroni-Urbani and Buser coefficient, and groups were compared using two-tailed Wilcoxon tests in R. Not all clones reach the TCRdb copy of this immuneACCESS table, which keeps in-frame sequences only. Checked studies attribute under half of the gap to unresolved V genes and leave the rest unexplained. The V and J calls and clone size come from that table; D and trimming were worked out from the DNA. This sample is represented by 85,000 to 100,000 clones; 75% to 90% of them were singletons. Of the sample, approximately 8.4% falls within the top ten clones.

The specimen was blood, collected from a patient whose treatment included radiotherapy and nephrectomy. The sequence joins TRBV10-1 to TRBJ1-1; TRBD1 might be the D gene, on 6 matching bases. The receptor was isolated from a man over 45 with renal cell carcinoma. The CDR3 protein: CASSEFPGGGTEAFF. The nucleotide sequence reads as follows: TGCGCCAGCAGTGAGTTTCCCGGGGGCGGCACTGAAGCTTTCTTT.